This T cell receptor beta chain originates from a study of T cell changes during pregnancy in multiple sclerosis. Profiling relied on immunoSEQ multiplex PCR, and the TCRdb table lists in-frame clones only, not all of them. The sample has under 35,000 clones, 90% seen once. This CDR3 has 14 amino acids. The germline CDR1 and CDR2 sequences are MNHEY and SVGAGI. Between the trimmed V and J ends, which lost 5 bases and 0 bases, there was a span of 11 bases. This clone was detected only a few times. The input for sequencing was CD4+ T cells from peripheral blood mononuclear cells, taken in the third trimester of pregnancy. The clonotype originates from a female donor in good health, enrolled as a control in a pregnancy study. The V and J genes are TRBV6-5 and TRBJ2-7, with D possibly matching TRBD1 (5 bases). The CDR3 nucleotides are TGTGCCAGCAGTCCCAGGGAAAGCTCCTACGAGCAGTACTTC. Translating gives CASSPRESSYEQYF.